The 2 T cell receptor beta chains reported below all come from one sample, sequenced in a study of read filtering for tumor transcriptome and immune sequencing (dated by TCRdb to 2020 to 2021). Sequencer: Illumina HiSeq 4000. The Immunoverse kit was used to build TCR libraries from roughly 440 ng RNA, with molecular barcoded adaptors covering alpha/delta and beta/gamma chains. TCRdb trimmed public reads at Q25 via fastp, called clones via MiXCR and kept in-frame beta chains. Each CDR3 protein appears once, grouped with its most common genes and DNA. This sample has roughly 59,000 distinct CDR3 sequences in its table, and roughly a fifth of those were observed once. Roughly 11% of the sample goes to the ten largest clones. The sample comprised a population of CD138-negative cells sorted from bone marrow. What this sample's cell subset or site label stands for: bone marrow mononuclear cells depleted of CD138+ plasma/myeloma cells by negative magnetic selection. These receptor sequences come from a donor aged 40 or over with multiple myeloma.

The sample holds one count of this clonotype. It may be a read error: a sequence one base away is much more abundant. The conserved phenylalanine or tryptophan is not found at the CDR3 terminus, so this likely reflects a read error. The rearrangement uses TRBV30 and TRBJ2-1; D not certain. The V gene lost 5 bases and the J gene lost 5 bases, with 7 bases spanning the gap. The CDR3 covers 11 residues. The germline V gene has CDR1 GTSNPN and CDR2 SVGIG (reference sequence). In DNA form, the CDR3 reads TGTGCCTGGGATATCGACAATGAGCAGTTCCTC. Translated: CAWDIDNEQFL.

This clonotype appeared many times. The rearrangement joins TRBV5-1 to TRBJ2-5; D perhaps matches TRBD1 (6 bases). Trimming shortened V by 4 bases and J by 3 bases, and 13 bases separated the two germline ends. Germline V gives CDR1 SGHRS, CDR2 YFSETQ. The CDR3 contains 14 residues. The CDR3 DNA sequence: TGCGCCAGCAGCAATACACAGGGAGAAGAGACCCAGTACTTC. This codes for CASSNTQGEETQYF.